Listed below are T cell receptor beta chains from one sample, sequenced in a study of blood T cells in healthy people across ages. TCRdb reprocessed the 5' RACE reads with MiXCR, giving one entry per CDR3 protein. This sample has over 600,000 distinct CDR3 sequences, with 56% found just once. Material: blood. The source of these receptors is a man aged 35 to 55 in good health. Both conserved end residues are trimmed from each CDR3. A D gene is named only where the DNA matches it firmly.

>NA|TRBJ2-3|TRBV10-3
AISTSGASDTQY
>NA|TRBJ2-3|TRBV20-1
SATAAAMGTDTQY
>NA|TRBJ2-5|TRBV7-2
ASSPGTVGLQETQY
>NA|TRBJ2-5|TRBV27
ASSGQGVPPMSGNYQETQY
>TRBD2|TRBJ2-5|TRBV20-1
SAREGSGEGVTQY
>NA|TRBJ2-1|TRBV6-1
ASRDTLILNNEQF
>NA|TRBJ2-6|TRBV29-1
SVWSAGAVGANVLT
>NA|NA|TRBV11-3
ASSPGSYSSYEQY
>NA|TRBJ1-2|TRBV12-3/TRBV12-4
ASRPGFPSGYT
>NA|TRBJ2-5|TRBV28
ASRIDRRQETQY
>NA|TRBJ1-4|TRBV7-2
ASSPGWSNEKLF
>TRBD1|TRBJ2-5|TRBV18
ASSPGTGLRGETQY
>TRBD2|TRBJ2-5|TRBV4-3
ASSQERGGETQY
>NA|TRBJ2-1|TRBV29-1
SVGRRGRLEQF
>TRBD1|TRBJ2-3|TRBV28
ASSKDRVMDTQY
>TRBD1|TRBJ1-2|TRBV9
ASSVEDRSYGYT
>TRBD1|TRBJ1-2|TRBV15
ATSRDWGQGYGYT
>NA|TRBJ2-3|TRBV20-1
SASYESTDTQY
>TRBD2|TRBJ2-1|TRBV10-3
ALGTSGGEEQF
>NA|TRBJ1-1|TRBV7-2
ASSLGIGGNTEAF
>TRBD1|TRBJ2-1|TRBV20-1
SARGLSLSYNEQF
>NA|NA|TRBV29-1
SANVGGNEQY
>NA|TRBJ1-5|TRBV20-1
SARGPGGSGRQPQH
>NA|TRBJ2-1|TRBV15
ATSRERVAYNEQF
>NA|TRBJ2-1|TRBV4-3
ASSQEAKSSYNEQF
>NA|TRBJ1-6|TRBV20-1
SASSGSSENSPLH
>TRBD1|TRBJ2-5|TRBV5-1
ASSWSRDSYQETQY
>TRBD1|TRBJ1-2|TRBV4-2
ASSQDNWDRDYGYT
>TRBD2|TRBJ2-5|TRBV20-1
SASLSGGDQETQY
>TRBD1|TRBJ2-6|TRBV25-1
ASSELGTGATLSGANVLT
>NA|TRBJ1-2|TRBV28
ASSAPGTSWGYT
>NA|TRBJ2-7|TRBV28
ASSAPGSPYEQY
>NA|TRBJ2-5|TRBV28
ASSLVRSSRETQY
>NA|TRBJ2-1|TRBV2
ASSASFGVAEQF
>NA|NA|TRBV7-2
ASSLNGKETQY
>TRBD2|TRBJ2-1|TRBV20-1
SAREFSGGIKTQF
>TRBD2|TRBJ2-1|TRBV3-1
ASGLAGSYNEQF
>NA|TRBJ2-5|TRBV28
ASSLPGPMETQY
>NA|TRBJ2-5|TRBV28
ASRGPRRETQY
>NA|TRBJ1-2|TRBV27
ASSGQDSSFFYGYT
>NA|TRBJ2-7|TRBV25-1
ASSEMDGVGNEQY
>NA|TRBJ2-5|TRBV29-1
SATDYLKILYQETQY
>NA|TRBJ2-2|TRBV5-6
ATTGISEDTGELF